The rows below give T cell receptor beta chains drawn from one sample of a study of vaccination and CD4 T cells after COVID-19. TCRdb analysed the PCR reads with MiXCR anew, one entry per CDR3 protein. The profile shows almost 20,000 distinct CDR3 sequences, approximately 50% of them singletons. These receptors' antigens are unknown. Specimen: CD4+ T cells from blood, cultured in vitro. These receptor sequences come from a human donor who had recovered from COVID-19. CDR3s include the opening cysteine and the closing phenylalanine or tryptophan. Each record gives: clone size, J gene, D gene, V gene, CDR3 DNA, CDR3 protein. A D gene is named only where the DNA matches it firmly. Clone size is shown for a subset of rows, as once, few, many or a class of expanded clone.

clone size: -; J gene: TRBJ2-7; D gene: -; V gene: TRBV2; CDR3 DNA: TGTGCCAGCCGACTGAGTTACGAGCAGTACTTC; CDR3 protein: CASRLSYEQYF
clone size: -; J gene: TRBJ1-6; D gene: -; V gene: TRBV6-5; CDR3 DNA: TGTGCCAGCAGTTACTCGAGGAGCTCCTATAATTCACCCCTCCACTTT; CDR3 protein: CASSYSRSSYNSPLHF
clone size: -; J gene: TRBJ1-1; D gene: -; V gene: TRBV2; CDR3 DNA: TGTGCCAGCAGTGGTAGACAGGCCCTTAACACTGAAGCTTTCTTT; CDR3 protein: CASSGRQALNTEAFF
clone size: -; J gene: TRBJ1-1; D gene: -; V gene: TRBV20-1; CDR3 DNA: TGCAGTGCTAGGGGGCAGGGGTTATTCGAAGCTTTCTTT; CDR3 protein: CSARGQGLFEAFF
clone size: -; J gene: TRBJ1-2; D gene: TRBD1; V gene: TRBV20-1; CDR3 DNA: TGCAGTGCTAGTGGGACAGGGTTTATGCTTGGCTACACCTTC; CDR3 protein: CSASGTGFMLGYTF
clone size: -; J gene: TRBJ2-7; D gene: -; V gene: TRBV2; CDR3 DNA: TGTGCCAGCAGTGAAGCGGGCAGCCTTTACGAGCAGTACTTC; CDR3 protein: CASSEAGSLYEQYF
clone size: -; J gene: TRBJ2-4; D gene: TRBD1; V gene: TRBV19; CDR3 DNA: TGTGCCAGTAGTATAAGGGGACAGGTGAAAAACATTCAGTACTTC; CDR3 protein: CASSIRGQVKNIQYF
clone size: -; J gene: TRBJ2-1; D gene: -; V gene: TRBV5-1; CDR3 DNA: TGCGCCAGCAGCTTGGTTGGTAGCAGCAATGAGCAGTTCTTC; CDR3 protein: CASSLVGSSNEQFF
clone size: -; J gene: TRBJ1-6; D gene: TRBD1; V gene: TRBV5-1; CDR3 DNA: TGCGCCAGCAGCTTGGGGACAGGGGTTGGTTCACCCCTCCACTTT; CDR3 protein: CASSLGTGVGSPLHF
clone size: -; J gene: TRBJ1-6; D gene: TRBD1; V gene: TRBV2; CDR3 DNA: TGTGCCAGCGGGACAGGGGCTAATTCACCCCTCCACTTT; CDR3 protein: CASGTGANSPLHF
clone size: few; J gene: TRBJ2-7; D gene: TRBD1; V gene: TRBV20-1; CDR3 DNA: TGCAGTGCCATTAGGGACAGGGGATATGAGCAGTACTTC; CDR3 protein: CSAIRDRGYEQYF
clone size: few; J gene: TRBJ1-5; D gene: -; V gene: TRBV2; CDR3 DNA: TGTGCCAGCAGTGACAGGGGCGCTAACAATCAGCCCCAGCATTTT; CDR3 protein: CASSDRGANNQPQHF
clone size: -; J gene: TRBJ2-7; D gene: -; V gene: TRBV27; CDR3 DNA: TGTGCCAGCAGTACACTTACAGGGTCCGCCTACGAGCAGTACTTC; CDR3 protein: CASSTLTGSAYEQYF
clone size: few; J gene: TRBJ1-6; D gene: -; V gene: TRBV27; CDR3 DNA: TGTGCCAGCAGTTTATCTCCAGGGAGCTCCTATAATTCACCCCTCCACTTT; CDR3 protein: CASSLSPGSSYNSPLHF
clone size: -; J gene: TRBJ2-3; D gene: -; V gene: TRBV19; CDR3 DNA: TGTGCCAGTAGTAGGAACAGGGTTCCAGATACGCAGTATTTT; CDR3 protein: CASSRNRVPDTQYF
clone size: -; J gene: TRBJ2-2; D gene: -; V gene: TRBV7-9; CDR3 DNA: TGTGCCAGCAGCTTAGCGTCGTGGGGGAACACCGGGGAGCTGTTTTTT; CDR3 protein: CASSLASWGNTGELFF
clone size: -; J gene: TRBJ2-1; D gene: -; V gene: TRBV6-5; CDR3 DNA: TGTGCCAGCAGTTACTCGGGGATCGGGCAAGATGAGCAGTTCTTC; CDR3 protein: CASSYSGIGQDEQFF
clone size: few; J gene: TRBJ1-2; D gene: -; V gene: TRBV21-1; CDR3 DNA: TGTGCCAGCAGCGAGTCAGGGGGCGCGGACTATGGCTACACCTTC; CDR3 protein: CASSESGGADYGYTF
clone size: -; J gene: TRBJ2-7; D gene: TRBD2; V gene: TRBV6-2/TRBV6-3; CDR3 DNA: TGTGCCAGCAGTACGACTAGCAGGGAGCAGTACTTC; CDR3 protein: CASSTTSREQYF
clone size: few; J gene: TRBJ1-1; D gene: -; V gene: TRBV20-1; CDR3 DNA: TGCAGTGCCAGGGGACTCCAGAACACTGAAGCTTTCTTT; CDR3 protein: CSARGLQNTEAFF
clone size: once; J gene: TRBJ1-6; D gene: -; V gene: TRBV7-9; CDR3 DNA: TGTGCCAGCTGCAGGGTGGGTTCACCCCTCCACTTT; CDR3 protein: CASCRVGSPLHF
clone size: -; J gene: TRBJ2-2; D gene: -; V gene: TRBV1; CDR3 DNA: TGCACCAAAAGGAAAGCGGGTTCGAACACCGGGGAGCTGTTTTTT; CDR3 protein: CTKRKAGSNTGELFF
clone size: -; J gene: TRBJ2-3; D gene: -; V gene: TRBV20-1; CDR3 DNA: TGCAGTGCCCTGAGGCCAGCCACAGATACGCAGTATTTT; CDR3 protein: CSALRPATDTQYF
clone size: -; J gene: TRBJ1-1; D gene: -; V gene: TRBV18; CDR3 DNA: TGTGCCAGCTCACCACAGTCGGCGAACACTGAAGCTTTCTTT; CDR3 protein: CASSPQSANTEAFF
clone size: -; J gene: TRBJ2-7; D gene: TRBD1; V gene: TRBV5-1; CDR3 DNA: TGCGCCAGCAGCTCCGGGACAGGGGGCCACGAGCAGTACTTC; CDR3 protein: CASSSGTGGHEQYF
clone size: -; J gene: TRBJ2-3; D gene: -; V gene: TRBV27; CDR3 DNA: TGTGCCAGCAGTTTATCCTGGGCAGATACGCAGTATTTT; CDR3 protein: CASSLSWADTQYF
clone size: -; J gene: TRBJ1-4; D gene: TRBD1; V gene: TRBV7-9; CDR3 DNA: TGTGCCAGCAGCTTTGGACAGGGAGGAGAAAAACTGTTTTTT; CDR3 protein: CASSFGQGGEKLFF
clone size: few; J gene: TRBJ2-2; D gene: -; V gene: TRBV6-5; CDR3 DNA: TGTGCCAGCAGTTACTCGATAAGAGGGGCCGGCGGGGAGCTGTTTTTT; CDR3 protein: CASSYSIRGAGGELFF
clone size: -; J gene: TRBJ1-2; D gene: -; V gene: TRBV14; CDR3 DNA: TGTGCCAGCAGCCTAGGAGGCCAAACCGTATATGGCTACACCTTC; CDR3 protein: CASSLGGQTVYGYTF
clone size: -; J gene: TRBJ2-6; D gene: TRBD1; V gene: TRBV11-1; CDR3 DNA: TGTGCCAGCAGCTTGGGACAGGGCCCCTCTGGGGCCAACGTCCTGACTTTC; CDR3 protein: CASSLGQGPSGANVLTF
clone size: once; J gene: TRBJ1-5; D gene: -; V gene: TRBV19; CDR3 DNA: TGTGCCAGTAGTATACCCAGAAACAATCAGCCCCAGCATTTT; CDR3 protein: CASSIPRNNQPQHF
clone size: few; J gene: TRBJ1-5; D gene: -; V gene: TRBV27; CDR3 DNA: TGTGCCAGCAGTCCGGACAGAAATAGCAATCAGCCCCAGCATTTT; CDR3 protein: CASSPDRNSNQPQHF
clone size: few; J gene: TRBJ1-2; D gene: -; V gene: TRBV6-1; CDR3 DNA: TGTGCCAGCAGCGTTGACAGGCACTATGGCTACACCTTC; CDR3 protein: CASSVDRHYGYTF
clone size: -; J gene: TRBJ2-2; D gene: -; V gene: TRBV12-5; CDR3 DNA: TGTGCTAGTGGTTTGGGTACCGGGGAGCTGTTTTTT; CDR3 protein: CASGLGTGELFF
clone size: -; J gene: TRBJ2-5; D gene: TRBD1; V gene: TRBV7-7; CDR3 DNA: TGTGCTAGCAGCTTAGCGGACAGGGTGGAGACCCAGTACTTC; CDR3 protein: CASSLADRVETQYF
clone size: few; J gene: TRBJ2-3; D gene: -; V gene: TRBV7-3; CDR3 DNA: TGTGCCAGCAGCTTAGGGGGAAGGACAGATACGCAGTATTTT; CDR3 protein: CASSLGGRTDTQYF
clone size: -; J gene: TRBJ2-2; D gene: -; V gene: TRBV9; CDR3 DNA: TGTGCCAGCAGCGTAGTTGTGGGGGCTGACACCGGGGAGCTGTTTTTT; CDR3 protein: CASSVVVGADTGELFF
clone size: few; J gene: TRBJ1-2; D gene: -; V gene: TRBV20-1; CDR3 DNA: TGCAGTGCTAGAGCGCGCTCGTATGGCTACACCTTC; CDR3 protein: CSARARSYGYTF
clone size: -; J gene: TRBJ2-4; D gene: -; V gene: TRBV7-2; CDR3 DNA: TGTGCCAGCAGCTTACTAGTCTTAAACATTCAGTACTTC; CDR3 protein: CASSLLVLNIQYF
clone size: -; J gene: TRBJ1-5; D gene: -; V gene: TRBV20-1; CDR3 DNA: TGCAGTGCAAGGGGGTATAGCAATCAGCCCCAGCATTTT; CDR3 protein: CSARGYSNQPQHF
clone size: -; J gene: TRBJ1-1; D gene: -; V gene: TRBV6-1; CDR3 DNA: TGTGCCAGCAGACCGGGACTAACTAAGAACACTGAAGCTTTCTTT; CDR3 protein: CASRPGLTKNTEAFF